This TCR beta chain appears in the sequencing data of a study of blood T cell repertoires in COVID-19 (dated by TCRdb to 2018 to 2020). Regarding the research as a whole: Samples covering the acute and convalescent phases of COVID-19 were provided by collaborators in the United States, Italy and Spain. The material from the prospective study consisted of cDNA or gDNA derived from T cells, B-cell-depleted T cells, or PBMCs. Deeply sampled blood TCRbeta repertoires from subjects exposed to, actively infected with, or recovered from COVID-19 were included in the dataset. The repertoires were released in a freely available public database meant as a resource for research on the immune response to SARS-CoV-2. Samples were obtained from the ongoing ImmuneRACE study (first 160 participants) and from 950 to 1,500 subjects provided by 6 global collaborators. Nearly every sample came with metadata listing a de-identified subject ID, COVID-19 status, age in years and sex. Where HLA class I and class II types were available, the types were taken from metadata supplied by the sample provider, not from assay-based typing. Overall study outcomes, separate from this receptor: Clinical and demographic metadata were provided uncurated, with the amount varying by source and participant.

Each collaborating institution followed its own protocols to collect whole blood in K2EDTA tubes. Collaborator samples were shipped for TCRbeta analysis as frozen whole blood, isolated PBMCs, or DNA extracted from either sample type. Remarks on this clone: This clone's antigen is unknown. Per-nucleotide qualities are absent, and no much larger clonotype sits a single base away.

The immunoSEQ Assay, a bias-controlled multiplex PCR, was used to amplify TCRbeta CDR3 regions from genomic DNA. The original pipeline was this. Nucleated cell counts per sample were estimated from amplification of reference gene primers within the assay. Sequence reads were collapsed and filtered to measure the absolute abundance of every unique TCRbeta CDR3 rearrangement. For each sample, productive Simpson clonality was calculated as the square root of Simpson's diversity index across productive rearrangements. In TCRdb, the immuneACCESS table is reduced to in-frame sequences with V and J assigned. These tables do not hold every clone; where another copy was compared, an unresolved V gene accounts for under half, and the others remain unexplained. V and J calls and clone size come straight from that table; D and trimming were deduced from the DNA. In this sample the table shows around 190,000 clones, approximately 91% of which occur a single time. In total, the top ten clones hold about 1.1% of the sample.

This receptor was obtained from a man aged 25 to 40 with acute or convalescent COVID-19. The specimen sequenced was peripheral blood.

The CDR3 protein sequence reads: CATSDLRGGSYNEQFF. Read as DNA, the sequence is TGTGCCACCAGTGATTTGAGGGGAGGGTCCTACAATGAGCAGTTCTTC. The chain joins TRBV24-1 to TRBJ2-1; a stretch of 7 junction bases matches TRBD2. The CDR3 goes from the cysteine to the phenylalanine over 16 residues. Of the read, only the CDR3 DNA is kept; its 48 bases are in frame from base 1. The germline V and J ends show losses of 0 bases and 1 base respectively, and no gene match explains 2 bases of the junction. The germline V gene supplies CDR1 KGHDR and CDR2 SFDVKD.